This TCR beta chain was sequenced during a study of CD8 T cells in ankylosing spondylitis (dated 2017 in TCRdb). Looking at the study overall: T cell receptor beta repertoires were profiled in healthy donors and ankylosing spondylitis patients so that disease-linked TCR variants could be found. The full study cohort was made up of over 20 ankylosing spondylitis patients and around 100 healthy donors. Samples of peripheral blood were taken, and for ankylosing spondylitis patients, synovial fluid was collected as well. Overall study results and their limits: The disease-linked clones had a CD8+ phenotype and were found at relatively low frequencies in peripheral blood. The disease-linked clones were reported as significantly enriched in matched synovial fluid samples from ankylosing spondylitis patients. A TCR beta motif of 7 or 8 highly homologous amino acid variants appeared characteristic of blood from ankylosing spondylitis patients. Some TCR beta motif variants had previously been reported in synovial fluid and blood of reactive arthritis patients, which suggested common disease-initiation mechanisms.

V is pared back by 4 bases and J by 3 bases, with 14 bases lying between the germline termini. For CDR1 and CDR2, the germline V gene lists SGHRS and YFSETQ. The CDR3 goes from the cysteine to the phenylalanine over 14 residues. The entry retains the CDR3 DNA only, 42 bases that are in frame from base 1. This clonotype was seen ten or more times. What this receptor recognizes is not known. Base qualities are missing; no much larger clone stands one base away. Reads for this sample came from an Illumina HiSeq 2500. Quantitative 5'-RACE with molecular barcodes was the method used to prepare the TCR beta libraries. The paper's data handling went like this. To identify disease-linked TCR variants, a new computational method was used, one built on a probabilistic model of VDJ rearrangement. TCRdb trimmed public reads at Q25 via fastp, called clones via MiXCR and kept in-frame beta chains. Under each unique CDR3 protein, matching rows form one entry showing the most common genes and DNA. The V and J calls here are based on TCRdb, not the publication. This sample lists under 950,000 distinct CDR3 sequences; roughly 19% were detected once. The ten biggest clones cover approximately 18% of the sample.

This chain is built from TRBV5-1 and TRBJ2-7; the D region possibly corresponds to TRBD1 (5 bases align). The clonotype was recovered from a male donor with ankylosing spondylitis. Material for sequencing was blood, either unsorted or a sorted T cell fraction (not recorded which). Read as DNA, the sequence is TGCGCCAGCAGCCGGTTAGGGGCAGACTACGAGCAGTACTTC. This translates into CASSRLGADYEQYF.